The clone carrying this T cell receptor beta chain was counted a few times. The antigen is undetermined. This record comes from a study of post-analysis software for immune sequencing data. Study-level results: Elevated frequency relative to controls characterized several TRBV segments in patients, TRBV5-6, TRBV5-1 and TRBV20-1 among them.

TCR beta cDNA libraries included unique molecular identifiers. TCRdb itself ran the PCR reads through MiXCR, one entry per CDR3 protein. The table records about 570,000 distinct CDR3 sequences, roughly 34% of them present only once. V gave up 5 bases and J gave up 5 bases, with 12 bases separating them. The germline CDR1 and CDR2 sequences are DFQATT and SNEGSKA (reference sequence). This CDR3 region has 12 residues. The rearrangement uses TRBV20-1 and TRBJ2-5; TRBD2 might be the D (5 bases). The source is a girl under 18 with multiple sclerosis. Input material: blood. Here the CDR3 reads CSAFNPGETQYF. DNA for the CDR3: TGCAGTGCTTTTAATCCGGGGGAGACCCAGTACTTC.